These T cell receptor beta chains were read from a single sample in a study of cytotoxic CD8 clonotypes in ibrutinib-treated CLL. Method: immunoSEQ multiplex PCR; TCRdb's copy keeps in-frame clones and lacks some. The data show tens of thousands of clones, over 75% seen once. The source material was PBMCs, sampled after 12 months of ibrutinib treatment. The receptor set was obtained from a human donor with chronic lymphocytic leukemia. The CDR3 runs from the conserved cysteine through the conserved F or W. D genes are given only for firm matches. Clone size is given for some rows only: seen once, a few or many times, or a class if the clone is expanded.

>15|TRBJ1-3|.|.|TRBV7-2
TGTGCCAGCAGCTTCAGACCTCTCTCTGGAAACACCATATATTTT
CASSFRPLSGNTIYF
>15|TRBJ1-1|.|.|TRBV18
TGTGCCAGCTCACCATTCGACAGGCCACGGGATGAAGCTTTCTTT
CASSPFDRPRDEAFF
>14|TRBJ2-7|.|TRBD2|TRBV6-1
TGTGCCAGCAGGAGGGGGACTAGTCAAGACGAGCAGTACTTC
CASRRGTSQDEQYF
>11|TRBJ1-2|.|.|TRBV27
TGTGCCAGCAGTTCGAACTATGGCTACACCTTC
CASSSNYGYTF
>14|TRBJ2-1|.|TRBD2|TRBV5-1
TGCGCCAGCAGCTTGAGCGGGAGAGGCTATGAGCAGTTCTTC
CASSLSGRGYEQFF
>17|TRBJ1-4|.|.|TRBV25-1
TGTGCCAGCAGTGAAGTGAAGGGGAGTGCAACTAATGAAAAACTGTTTTTT
CASSEVKGSATNEKLFF
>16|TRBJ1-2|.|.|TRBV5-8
TGTGCCAGCAGCTTTTGGGGGATGGTAGAGTTTGGAGGCTACACCTTC
CASSFWGMVEFGGYTF
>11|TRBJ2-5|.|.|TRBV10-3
TGTGCCATCAGTGTACAAGAGACCCAGTACTTC
CAISVQETQYF
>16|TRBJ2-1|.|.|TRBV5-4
TGTGCCAGCAGCGCTAAAAGGGCATCTTATCTAGATGAGCAGTTCTTC
CASSAKRASYLDEQFF
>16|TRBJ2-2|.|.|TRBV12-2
TGTGCAAGTCGCTTAGGGGACAGAGTTAAGGCCGGGGAGCTGTTTTTT
CASRLGDRVKAGELFF
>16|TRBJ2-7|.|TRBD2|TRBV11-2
TGTGCCAGCAGCCCCTGGCTAGCGGGTCTCTCCTACGAGCAGTACTTC
CASSPWLAGLSYEQYF
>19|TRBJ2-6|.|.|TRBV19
TGTGCCAGTAGTATTGGGTACTACATCTATAGCTCTGGGGCCAACGTCCTGACTTTC
CASSIGYYIYSSGANVLTF
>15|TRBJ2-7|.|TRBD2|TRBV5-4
TGTGCCAGCAGCCGTAGCGGGGTAAGCTCCTACGAGCAGTACTTC
CASSRSGVSSYEQYF
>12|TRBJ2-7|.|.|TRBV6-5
TGTGCCAGCCGTACTAGCTCCTACGAGCAGTACTTC
CASRTSSYEQYF
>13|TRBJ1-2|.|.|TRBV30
TGTGCCTGGAGTGTATCTACCGCGTCTGGCTACACCTTC
CAWSVSTASGYTF
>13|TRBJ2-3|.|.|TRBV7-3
TGTGCCAGCAGCACCCACGGGGGAGGCACGCAGTATTTT
CASSTHGGGTQYF
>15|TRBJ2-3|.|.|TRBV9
TGTGCCAGCAGCGTACTAGCTGGAGGGACAGATACGCAGTATTTT
CASSVLAGGTDTQYF
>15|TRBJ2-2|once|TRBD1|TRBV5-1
TGCGCCAGCAGCTTGGAGGGGGCGCAGGTCGGGGAGCTGTTTTTT
CASSLEGAQVGELFF
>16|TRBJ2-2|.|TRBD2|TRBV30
TGTGCCTGGAGTGGTGGGACTAGCTCGAACACCGGGGAGCTGTTTTTT
CAWSGGTSSNTGELFF
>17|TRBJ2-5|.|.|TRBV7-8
TGTGCCAGCAGCTTAGTAGGTAGCGGTCTTGGGGGAGAGACCCAGTACTTC
CASSLVGSGLGGETQYF
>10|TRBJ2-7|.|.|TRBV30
TGTGCCTTGGGCGTCTACGAGCAGTACTTC
CALGVYEQYF
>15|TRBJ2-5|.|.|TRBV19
TGTGCCAGTAGTATAGCAACCCGGGCGGGCGAGACCCAGTACTTC
CASSIATRAGETQYF
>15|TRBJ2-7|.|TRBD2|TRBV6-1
TGTGCCAGCAGTGAAGCTGCGGGAGCGGCCTACGAGCAGTACTTC
CASSEAAGAAYEQYF
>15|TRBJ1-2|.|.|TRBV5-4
TGTGCCAGCACCCTCGGAACTGCAGATATCTATGGCTACACCTTC
CASTLGTADIYGYTF
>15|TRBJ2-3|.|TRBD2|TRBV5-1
TGCGCCAGCAGCCCACTAGCGGGAGGAACAGATACGCAGTATTTT
CASSPLAGGTDTQYF
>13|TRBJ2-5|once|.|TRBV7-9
TGTGCCAGCAGCGCGACTAGTAGAGAGACCCAGTACTTC
CASSATSRETQYF
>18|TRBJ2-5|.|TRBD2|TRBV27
TGTGCCAGCAGTTTATTAGCGGGAGTGCAAAGTCGGCGAGAGACCCAGTACTTC
CASSLLAGVQSRRETQYF
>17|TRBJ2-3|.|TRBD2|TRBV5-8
TGTGCCAGCAGCTTGGCCCAACGACTAGCGGAGACAGATACGCAGTATTTT
CASSLAQRLAETDTQYF
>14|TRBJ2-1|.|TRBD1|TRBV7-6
TGTGCCAGCAGCTGGGGGACAGGGAACAATGAGCAGTTCTTC
CASSWGTGNNEQFF
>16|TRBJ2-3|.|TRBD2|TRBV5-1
TGCGCCAGCAGCTTGGCAATGACTAGCGCCACAGATACGCAGTATTTT
CASSLAMTSATDTQYF
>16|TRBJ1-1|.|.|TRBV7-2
TGTGCCAGCGAGGGGTACAGGTCCCACCGAGACACTGAAGCTTTCTTT
CASEGYRSHRDTEAFF
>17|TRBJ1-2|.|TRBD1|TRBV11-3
TGTGCCAGCAGCTTAGACTCGGGACAGGGTGCAAACTATGGCTACACCTTC
CASSLDSGQGANYGYTF
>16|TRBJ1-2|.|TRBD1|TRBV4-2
TGTGCCAGCAGCCAAGATCGGTTAGGGGGCTACTATGGCTACACCTTC
CASSQDRLGGYYGYTF
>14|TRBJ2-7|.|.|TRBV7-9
TGTGCCAGCAGCTCACAGGGTAACTCATACGAGCAGTACTTC
CASSSQGNSYEQYF
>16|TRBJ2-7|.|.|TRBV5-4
TGTGCCAGCAGCTTTTTGCCCGGGGAGTTAAGTGACGAGCAGTACTTC
CASSFLPGELSDEQYF
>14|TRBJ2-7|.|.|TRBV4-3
TGCGCCAGCAGCCAAGCCCTTGGGGGCTACGAGCAGTACTTC
CASSQALGGYEQYF
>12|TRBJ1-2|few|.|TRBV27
TGTGCCAGCAGGGGTAGGGGCTATGGCTACACCTTC
CASRGRGYGYTF
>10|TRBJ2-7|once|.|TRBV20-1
TGCAGTGCTGGGCCGCGGGAGCAGTACTTC
CSAGPREQYF
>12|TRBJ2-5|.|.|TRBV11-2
TGTGCCAGCAGCTTAGTCGAGGAGACCCAGTACTTC
CASSLVEETQYF
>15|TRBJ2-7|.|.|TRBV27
TGTGCCAGCAGGTTCACAGGGATGATCCCCTACGAGCAGTACTTC
CASRFTGMIPYEQYF
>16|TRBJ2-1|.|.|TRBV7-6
TGTGCCAGCAGCTTAGAGGGAGGGGGCTCCTACAATGAGCAGTTCTTC
CASSLEGGGSYNEQFF
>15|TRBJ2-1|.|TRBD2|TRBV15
TGTGCCACCCAAAGACTAGCGGGAGACAACAATGAGCAGTTCTTC
CATQRLAGDNNEQFF
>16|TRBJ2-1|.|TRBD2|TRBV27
TGTGCCAGCGGCCTCCGGGAGGGAGGGGAATACAATGAGCAGTTCTTC
CASGLREGGEYNEQFF
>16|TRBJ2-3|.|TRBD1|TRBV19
TGTGCCAGTAGTATAGGGGGACAGGGGGCATTTGATACGCAGTATTTT
CASSIGGQGAFDTQYF
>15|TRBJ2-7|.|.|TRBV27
TGTGCCAGCAGTTCGCAGGGTTTAGTAGTGTACGAGCAGTACTTC
CASSSQGLVVYEQYF